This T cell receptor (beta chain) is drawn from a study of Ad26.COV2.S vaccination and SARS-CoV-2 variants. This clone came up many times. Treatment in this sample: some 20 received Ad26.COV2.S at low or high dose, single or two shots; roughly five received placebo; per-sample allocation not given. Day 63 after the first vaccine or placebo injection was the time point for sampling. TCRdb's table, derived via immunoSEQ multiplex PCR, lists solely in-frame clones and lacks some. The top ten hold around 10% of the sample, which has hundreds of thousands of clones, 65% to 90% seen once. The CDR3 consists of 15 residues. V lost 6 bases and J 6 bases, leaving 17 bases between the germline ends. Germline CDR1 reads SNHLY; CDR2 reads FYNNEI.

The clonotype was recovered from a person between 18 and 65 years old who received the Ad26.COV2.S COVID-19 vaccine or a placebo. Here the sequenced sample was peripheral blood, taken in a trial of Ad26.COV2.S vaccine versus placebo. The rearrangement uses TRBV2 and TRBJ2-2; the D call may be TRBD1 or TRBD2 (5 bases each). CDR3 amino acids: CASSPTTRGAGELFF. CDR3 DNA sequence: TGTGCCAGCAGCCCAACTACTAGGGGAGCCGGGGAGCTGTTTTTT.